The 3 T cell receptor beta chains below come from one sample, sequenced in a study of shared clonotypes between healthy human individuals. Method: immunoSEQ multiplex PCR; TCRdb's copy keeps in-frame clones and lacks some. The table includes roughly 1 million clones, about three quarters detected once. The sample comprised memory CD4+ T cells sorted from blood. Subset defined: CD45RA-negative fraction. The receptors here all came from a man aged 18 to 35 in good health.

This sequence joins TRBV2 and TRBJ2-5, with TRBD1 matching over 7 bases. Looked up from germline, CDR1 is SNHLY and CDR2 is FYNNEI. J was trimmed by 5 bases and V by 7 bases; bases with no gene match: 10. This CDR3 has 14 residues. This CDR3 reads CASNRDSVGETQYF. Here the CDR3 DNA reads TGTGCCAGCAACCGGGACAGCGTAGGGGAGACCCAGTACTTC. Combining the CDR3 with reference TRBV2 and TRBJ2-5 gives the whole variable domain EPEVTQTPSHQVTQMGQEVILRCVPISNHLYFYWYRQILGQKVEFLVSFYNNEISEKSEIFDDQFSVERPDGSNFTLKIRSTKLEDSAMYFCASNRDSVGETQYFGPGTRLLVL.

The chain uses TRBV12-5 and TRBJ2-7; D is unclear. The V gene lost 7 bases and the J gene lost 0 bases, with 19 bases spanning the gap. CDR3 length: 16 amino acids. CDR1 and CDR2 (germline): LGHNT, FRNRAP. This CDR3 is CASVASPGRSSYEQYF. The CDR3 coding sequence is TGTGCTAGTGTCGCTTCTCCGGGCCGTAGCTCCTACGAGCAGTACTTC.

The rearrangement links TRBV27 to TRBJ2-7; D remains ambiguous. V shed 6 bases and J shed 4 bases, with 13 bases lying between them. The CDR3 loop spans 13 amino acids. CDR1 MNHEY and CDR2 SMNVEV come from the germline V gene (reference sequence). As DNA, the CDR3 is TGTGCCAGCAGCCGCATTGGGCTTTACGAGCAGTACTTC. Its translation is CASSRIGLYEQYF.